Presented here are 17 T cell receptor beta chains from one specimen sequenced in a study of T cells in Graves' hyperthyroidism and ophthalmopathy. Amplified TCR beta CDR3 regions came from RNA transcripts. HTBI primers drove first-round RT-PCR of the TCR CDR3. MiXCR, run by TCRdb on the multiplex PCR reads, gives a single entry per CDR3 protein. The repertoire holds around 190,000 distinct CDR3 sequences, with roughly a sixth as singletons. The source material was blood. The receptors derive from a woman between 50 and 59 years old with Graves' hyperthyroidism.

This clonotype was detected ten times or more. The chain carries TRBV28 and TRBJ2-7; D unresolved. Germline V CDR1 and CDR2: MDHEN, SYDVKM. The germline V and J ends were trimmed by 7 bases and 4 bases, with 11 bases remaining between them. The CDR3 has 12 residues. DNA of the CDR3: TGTGCCAGCACCCGAACCGGGTACGAGCAGTACTTC. It encodes CASTRTGYEQYF.

There are many counts of this clonotype. The chain couples TRBV6-1 to TRBJ1-6; maybe TRBD1 (6 bases). Germline V gives CDR1 MNHNS, CDR2 SASEGT. The V and J ends lost 1 base and 14 bases respectively, with 12 bases between them. The CDR3 length is 13 residues. DNA of the CDR3: TGTGCCAGCAGTGAAGGCAGGGGTAACACCCTCCACTTT. Translated, it gives CASSEGRGNTLHF.

This clonotype has ten or more counts. The chain combines TRBV2 with TRBJ2-3, with TRBD2 as a possible D gene (6 bases). V lost 9 bases, J lost 2 bases, and 9 bases lay in between. Germline V gene lookup returns CDR1 SNHLY and CDR2 FYNNEI. This CDR3 region has 12 residues. In DNA, the CDR3 is TGTGCCAGGACGGGAGTCACAGATACGCAGTATTTT. This translates into CARTGVTDTQYF.

This clonotype has more than one count but fewer than ten. The rearrangement links TRBV24-1 to TRBJ2-1; 8 bases fit TRBD1. The CDR3 has 13 amino acids. J was trimmed by 9 bases and V by 10 bases; bases with no gene match: 10. In germline, CDR1 is KGHDR, CDR2 SFDVKD. CDR3 coding DNA: TGTGCCACTCAGGACAGGGTGGAGATTGAGCAGTTCTTC. Its protein product is CATQDRVEIEQFF.

This clonotype was recorded at least ten times. The chain links TRBV12-3 or TRBV12-4 to TRBJ1-1; 7 nucleotides match TRBD1. This CDR3 spans 15 amino acids. Trimming cost V 6 bases and J 4 bases; bases outside gene matches: 11. CDR3 sequence (DNA): TGTGCCAGCAGCCCCATGACAGGGACGGGCACTGAAGCTTTCTTT. Protein sequence: CASSPMTGTGTEAFF.

This clonotype was recorded at least ten times. This chain uses TRBV30 with TRBJ2-1; 8 nucleotides align to TRBD2. Germline CDR1 is GTSNPN and CDR2 is SVGIG (reference sequence). V was pared by 0 bases and J by 2 bases, with 9 bases of the junction left unmatched. There are 17 residues in the CDR3. The DNA of the CDR3 is TGTGCCTGGAGTGTTGGAGGTAATAGCGGGACCTACAATGAGCAGTTCTTC. This codes for CAWSVGGNSGTYNEQFF.

The chain employs TRBV19 and TRBJ1-1, with D uncertain. V gave up 10 bases and J gave up 7 bases, with 16 bases separating them. This CDR3 contains 12 residues. Looked up from germline, CDR1 is LNHDA and CDR2 is SQIVND (reference sequence). The CDR3 loop is CAITGSGREAFF. In nucleotides, the CDR3 is TGTGCCATAACCGGGAGTGGCCGTGAAGCTTTCTTT.

The chain has TRBV12-3 or TRBV12-4 and TRBJ2-1; 8 bases fit TRBD2. Trimming took 5 bases from V and 10 from J; bases not matched to a gene: 7. The CDR3 sequence is 13 residues long. The CDR3 bases are TGTGCCAGCAGTCCCGGGTTAGCGGGAGAGCAGTTCTTC. Translated: CASSPGLAGEQFF.

This clonotype was observed many times. The chain has TRBV2 and TRBJ2-3, with a possible D match to TRBD1 (5 bases). CDR3 length: 16 amino acids. V lost 3 bases, J lost 2 bases, and 15 bases lay in between. CDR1 and CDR2 from the germline V gene are SNHLY and FYNNEI. The CDR3 reads CASSDSGISHTDTQYF. CDR3 DNA sequence: TGTGCCAGCAGTGATTCAGGGATCAGTCACACAGATACGCAGTATTTT. Drawing the rest from reference TRBV2 and TRBJ2-3, the complete variable domain is EPEVTQTPSHQVTQMGQEVILRCVPISNHLYFYWYRQILGQKVEFLVSFYNNEISEKSEIFDDQFSVERPDGSNFTLKIRSTKLEDSAMYFCASSDSGISHTDTQYFGPGTRLTVL.

This rearrangement joins TRBV6-1 to TRBJ2-4, with D unresolved. The ends were cut back, 6 bases at V and 3 bases at J, with 6 bases in the middle. Germline loops: CDR1 MNHNS, CDR2 SASEGT. The CDR3 is made up of 12 amino acids. The CDR3 region is CASRRGKNIQYF. DNA for the CDR3: TGTGCCAGCAGACGCGGCAAAAACATTCAGTACTTC.

This clonotype was seen a few times. The CDR3 DNA sequence: TGTGCCAGCAGTACCGGGGCCATAGCTAACTATGGCTACACCTTC. This codes for CASSTGAIANYGYTF. The rearrangement joins TRBV7-9 to TRBJ1-2, with D possibly matching TRBD1 (5 bases). The CDR3 consists of 15 residues. The germline gives CDR1 SEHNR, CDR2 FQNEAQ (reference sequence). The germline V and J ends were trimmed by 6 bases and 0 bases, with 14 bases remaining between them. Full variable domain (outside the CDR3, taken from reference TRBV7-9 and TRBJ1-2): DTGVSQNPRHKITKRGQNVTFRCDPISEHNRLYWYRQTLGQGPEFLTYFQNEAQLEKSRLLSDRFSAERPKGSFSTLEIQRTEQGDSAMYLCASSTGAIANYGYTFGSGTRLTVV.

This clonotype has a handful of counts. The chain has TRBV6-5 and TRBJ1-4; 7 nucleotides line up with TRBD1. CDR1 is MNHEY, CDR2 SVGAGI, per germline. The CDR3 length is 15 residues. V shed 0 bases and J 7 bases; nucleotides not matched to a gene: 5. CDR3 sequence reads: CASSYSTSGGEKLFF. Here the CDR3 DNA reads TGTGCCAGCAGTTACTCGACGTCAGGGGGTGAAAAACTGTTTTTT.

This clonotype was found many times. This rearrangement joins TRBV11-3 to TRBJ2-1, with TRBD2 matching 11 bases. This CDR3 is 18 amino acids long. V shed 2 bases, J shed 2 bases, and the junction held 8 bases outside the gene matches. From germline, CDR1 is SGHNT and CDR2 YENEEA. The CDR3 region is CASSLSGLAGAPYNEQFF. The CDR3 region has the DNA TGTGCCAGCAGCTTATCCGGACTAGCGGGTGCCCCCTACAATGAGCAGTTCTTC.

This chain links TRBV7-8 with TRBJ2-1, with 7 bases lining up with TRBD2. The V gene end was trimmed by 1 base and the J gene end by 2 bases; junction bases not matched to a gene: 5. Germline assignment: CDR1 SGHVS and CDR2 FQNEAQ. The CDR3 is 16 residues long. The CDR3 DNA reads TGTGCCAGCAGCTTAGTGGGGGGGTCGACCTACAATGAGCAGTTCTTC. Protein: CASSLVGGSTYNEQFF.

This clonotype was observed a handful of times. The rearrangement uses TRBV12-3 or TRBV12-4 and TRBJ2-2; D is ambiguous. The CDR3 is 16 residues long. V was shortened by 5 bases and J by 2 bases, with 15 bases between the two germline ends. CDR3 nucleotide sequence: TGTGCCAGCAGTCTACGACGCCGGACCAACACCGGGGAGCTGTTTTTT. Its protein is CASSLRRRTNTGELFF.

In its sample, this clonotype was seen a few times. The gene calls are TRBV6-1 and TRBJ1-5; 7 bases align to TRBD1. The V and J ends lost 6 bases and 1 base, in that order; junction bases with no gene match: 6. Germline assignment: CDR1 MNHNS and CDR2 SASEGT. The CDR3 has 15 amino acids. The DNA for the CDR3 is TGTGCCAGCAGCGACAGGGTTAGAAGCAATCAGCCCCAGCATTTT. It yields the protein CASSDRVRSNQPQHF.

The V and J genes are TRBV27 and TRBJ2-3, with 15 nucleotides matching TRBD2. CDR3 length: 18 residues. CDR1 and CDR2 (germline): MNHEY, SMNVEV (reference sequence). The junction had 10 bases not matched to a gene; V was cut back by 5 bases and J by 4 bases. The CDR3 DNA sequence: TGTGCCAGCAGTCCCTCCTACGGGACTAGCGGGAGGTCAGATACGCAGTATTTT. Translating gives CASSPSYGTSGRSDTQYF.